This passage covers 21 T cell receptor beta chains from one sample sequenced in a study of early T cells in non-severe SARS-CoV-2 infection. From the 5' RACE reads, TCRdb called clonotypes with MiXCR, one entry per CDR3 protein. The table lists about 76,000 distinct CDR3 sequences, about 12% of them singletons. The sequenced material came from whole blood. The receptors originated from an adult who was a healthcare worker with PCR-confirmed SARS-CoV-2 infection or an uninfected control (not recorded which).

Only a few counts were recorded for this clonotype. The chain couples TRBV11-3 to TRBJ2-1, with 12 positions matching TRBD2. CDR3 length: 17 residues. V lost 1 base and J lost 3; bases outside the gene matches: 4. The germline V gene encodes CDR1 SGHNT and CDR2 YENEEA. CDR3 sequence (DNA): TGTGCCAGCAGCTTAGGTACGACTAGCGGGGGCTACAATGAGCAGTTCTTC. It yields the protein CASSLGTTSGGYNEQFF.

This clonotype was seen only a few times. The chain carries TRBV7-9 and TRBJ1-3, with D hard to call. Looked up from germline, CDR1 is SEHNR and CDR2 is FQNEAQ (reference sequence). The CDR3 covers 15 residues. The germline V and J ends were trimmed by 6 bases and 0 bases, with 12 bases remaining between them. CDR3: CASRPARVSGNTIYF. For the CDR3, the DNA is TGTGCCAGCAGACCAGCCCGGGTCTCTGGAAACACCATATATTTT.

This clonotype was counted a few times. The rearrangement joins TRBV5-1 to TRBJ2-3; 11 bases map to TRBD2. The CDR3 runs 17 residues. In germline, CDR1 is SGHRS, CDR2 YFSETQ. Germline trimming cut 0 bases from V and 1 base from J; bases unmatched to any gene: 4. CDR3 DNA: TGCGCCAGCAGCTTGGTGCCTAGCGGGAGGCGCACAGATACGCAGTATTTT. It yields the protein CASSLVPSGRRTDTQYF.

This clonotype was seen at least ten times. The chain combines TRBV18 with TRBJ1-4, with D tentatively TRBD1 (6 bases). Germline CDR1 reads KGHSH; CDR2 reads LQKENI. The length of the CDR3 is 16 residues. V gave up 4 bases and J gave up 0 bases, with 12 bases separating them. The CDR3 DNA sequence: TGTGCCAGCTCACACGGACAGAGAGCAACTAATGAAAAACTGTTTTTT. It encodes CASSHGQRATNEKLFF. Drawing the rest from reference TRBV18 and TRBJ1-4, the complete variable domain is NAGVMQNPRHLVRRRGQEARLRCSPMKGHSHVYWYRQLPEEGLKFMVYLQKENIIDESGMPKERFSAEFPKEGPSILRIQQVVRGDSAAYFCASSHGQRATNEKLFFGSGTQLSVL.

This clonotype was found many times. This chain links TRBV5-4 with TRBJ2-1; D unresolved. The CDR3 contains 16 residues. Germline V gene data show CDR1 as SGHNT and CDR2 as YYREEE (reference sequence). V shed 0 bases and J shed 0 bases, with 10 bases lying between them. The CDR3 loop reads CASSLDGASSYNEQFF. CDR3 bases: TGTGCCAGCAGCTTGGATGGTGCAAGCTCCTACAATGAGCAGTTCTTC.

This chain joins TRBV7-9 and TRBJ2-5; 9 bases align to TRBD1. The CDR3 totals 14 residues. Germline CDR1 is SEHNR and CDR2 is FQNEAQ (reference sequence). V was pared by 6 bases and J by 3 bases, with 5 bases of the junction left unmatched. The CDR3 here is CASSLQGAEETQYF. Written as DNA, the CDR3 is TGTGCCAGCAGTCTACAGGGGGCAGAAGAGACCCAGTACTTC.

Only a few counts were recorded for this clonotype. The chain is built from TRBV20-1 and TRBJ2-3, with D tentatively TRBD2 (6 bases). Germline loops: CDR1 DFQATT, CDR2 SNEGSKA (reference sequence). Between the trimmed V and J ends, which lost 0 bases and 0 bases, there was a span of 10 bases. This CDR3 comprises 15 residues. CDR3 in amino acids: CSARDGGESTDTQYF. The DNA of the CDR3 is TGCAGTGCTAGAGATGGCGGGGAGAGCACAGATACGCAGTATTTT.

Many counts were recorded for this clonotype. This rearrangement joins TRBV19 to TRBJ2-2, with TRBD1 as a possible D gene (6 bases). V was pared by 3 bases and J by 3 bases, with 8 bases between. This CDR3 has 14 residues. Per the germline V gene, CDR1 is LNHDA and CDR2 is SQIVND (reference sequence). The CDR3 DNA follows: TGTGCCAGTAGTATTAGACAGGACACCGGGGAGCTGTTTTTT. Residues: CASSIRQDTGELFF.

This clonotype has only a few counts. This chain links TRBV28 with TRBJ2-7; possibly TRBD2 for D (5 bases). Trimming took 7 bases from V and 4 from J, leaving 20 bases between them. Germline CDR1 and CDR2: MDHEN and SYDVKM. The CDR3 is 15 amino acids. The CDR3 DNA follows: TGTGCCAGCAACCCCCAAAGTCCGGGAAAATACGAGCAGTACTTC. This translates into CASNPQSPGKYEQYF.

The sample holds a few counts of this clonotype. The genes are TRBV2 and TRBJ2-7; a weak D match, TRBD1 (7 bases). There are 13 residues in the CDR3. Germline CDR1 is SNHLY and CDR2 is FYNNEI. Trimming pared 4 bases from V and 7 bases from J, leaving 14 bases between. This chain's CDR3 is CASSGQGGKEQYF. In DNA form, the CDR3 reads TGTGCCAGCAGTGGTCAGGGGGGAAAGGAGCAGTACTTC.

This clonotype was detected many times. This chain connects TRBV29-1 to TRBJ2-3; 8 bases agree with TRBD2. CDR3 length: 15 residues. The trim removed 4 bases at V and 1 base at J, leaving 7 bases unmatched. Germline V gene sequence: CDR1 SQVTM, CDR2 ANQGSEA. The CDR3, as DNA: TGCAGCGTTGTAGGAGCGGGAGTAGGCACAGATACGCAGTATTTT. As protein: CSVVGAGVGTDTQYF.

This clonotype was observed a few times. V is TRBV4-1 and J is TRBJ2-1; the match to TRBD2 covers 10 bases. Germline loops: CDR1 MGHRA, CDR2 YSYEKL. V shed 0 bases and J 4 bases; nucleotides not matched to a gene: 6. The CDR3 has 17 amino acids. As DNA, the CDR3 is TGCGCCAGCAGCCAAGAGGGCCTACTAGCGGGATACAATGAGCAGTTCTTC. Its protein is CASSQEGLLAGYNEQFF.

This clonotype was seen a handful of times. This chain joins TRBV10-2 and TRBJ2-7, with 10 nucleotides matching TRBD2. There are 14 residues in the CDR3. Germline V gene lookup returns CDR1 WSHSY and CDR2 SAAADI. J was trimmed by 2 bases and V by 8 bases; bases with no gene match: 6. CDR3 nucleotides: TGCGCCAGCGGAGAGCGGGAGGGCCCCTACGAGCAGTACTTC. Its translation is CASGEREGPYEQYF.

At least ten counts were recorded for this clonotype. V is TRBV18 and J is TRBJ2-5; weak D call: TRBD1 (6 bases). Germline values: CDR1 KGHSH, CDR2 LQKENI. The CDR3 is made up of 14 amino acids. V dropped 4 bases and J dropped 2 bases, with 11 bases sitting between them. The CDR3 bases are TGTGCCAGCTCACAGCCCGGGACACAAGAGACCCAGTACTTC. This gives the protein CASSQPGTQETQYF.

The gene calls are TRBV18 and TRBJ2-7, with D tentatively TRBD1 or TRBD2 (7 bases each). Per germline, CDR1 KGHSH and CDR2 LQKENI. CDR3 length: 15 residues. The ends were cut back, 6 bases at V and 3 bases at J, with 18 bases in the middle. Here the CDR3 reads CASSPSRGGFYEQYF. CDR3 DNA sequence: TGTGCCAGCTCGCCTTCCAGGGGGGGGTTCTACGAGCAGTACTTC. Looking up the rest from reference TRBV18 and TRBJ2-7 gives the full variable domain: NAGVMQNPRHLVRRRGQEARLRCSPMKGHSHVYWYRQLPEEGLKFMVYLQKENIIDESGMPKERFSAEFPKEGPSILRIQQVVRGDSAAYFCASSPSRGGFYEQYFGPGTRLTVT.

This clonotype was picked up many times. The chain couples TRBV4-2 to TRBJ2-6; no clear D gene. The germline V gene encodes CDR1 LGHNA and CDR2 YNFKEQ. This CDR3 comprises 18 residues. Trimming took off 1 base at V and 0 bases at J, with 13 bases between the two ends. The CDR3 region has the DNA TGTGCCAGCAGCCAAGGAGCGAGGCCCCGCTCTGGGGCCAACGTCCTGACTTTC. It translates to CASSQGARPRSGANVLTF.

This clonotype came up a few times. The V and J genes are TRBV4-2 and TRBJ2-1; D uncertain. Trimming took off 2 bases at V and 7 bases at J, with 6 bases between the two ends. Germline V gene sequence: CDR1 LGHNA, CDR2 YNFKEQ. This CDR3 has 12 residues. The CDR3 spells CASSQYLNEQFF. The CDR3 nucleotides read TGTGCCAGCAGCCAATACTTGAATGAGCAGTTCTTC.

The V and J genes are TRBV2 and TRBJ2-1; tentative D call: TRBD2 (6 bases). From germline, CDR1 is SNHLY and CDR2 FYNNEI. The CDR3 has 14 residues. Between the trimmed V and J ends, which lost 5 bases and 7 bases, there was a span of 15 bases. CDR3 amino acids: CASSWGDSGNEQFF. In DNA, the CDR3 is TGTGCCAGCAGTTGGGGGGACTCCGGGAATGAGCAGTTCTTC. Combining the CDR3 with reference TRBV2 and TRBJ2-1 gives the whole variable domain EPEVTQTPSHQVTQMGQEVILRCVPISNHLYFYWYRQILGQKVEFLVSFYNNEISEKSEIFDDQFSVERPDGSNFTLKIRSTKLEDSAMYFCASSWGDSGNEQFFGPGTRLTVL.

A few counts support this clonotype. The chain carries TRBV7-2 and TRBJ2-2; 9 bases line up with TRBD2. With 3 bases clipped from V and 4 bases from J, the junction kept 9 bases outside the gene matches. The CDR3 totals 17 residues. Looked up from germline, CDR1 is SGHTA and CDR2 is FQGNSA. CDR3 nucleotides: TGTGCCAGCAGCTTCACATCGACGCGGGAGGGCACCGGGGAGCTGTTTTTT. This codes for CASSFTSTREGTGELFF. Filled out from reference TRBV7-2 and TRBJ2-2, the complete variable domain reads GAGVSQSPSNKVTEKGKDVELRCDPISGHTALYWYRQSLGQGLEFLIYFQGNSAPDKSGLPSDRFSAERTGGSVSTLTIQRTQQEDSAVYLCASSFTSTREGTGELFFGEGSRLTVL.

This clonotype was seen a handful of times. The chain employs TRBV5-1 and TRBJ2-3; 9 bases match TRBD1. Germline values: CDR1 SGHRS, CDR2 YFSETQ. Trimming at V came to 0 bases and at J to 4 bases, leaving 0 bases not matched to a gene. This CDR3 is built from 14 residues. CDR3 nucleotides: TGCGCCAGCAGCTTGGGGACAGGGGCAGATACGCAGTATTTT. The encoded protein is CASSLGTGADTQYF.

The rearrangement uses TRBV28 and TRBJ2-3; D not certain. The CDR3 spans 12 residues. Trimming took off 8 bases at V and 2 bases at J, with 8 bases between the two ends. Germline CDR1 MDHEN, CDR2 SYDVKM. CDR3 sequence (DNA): TGTGCCAGCGGTTCGTACACAGATACGCAGTATTTT. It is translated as CASGSYTDTQYF.